Listed below are T cell receptor beta chains from one sample, sequenced in a study of chemoradiotherapy in HPV16-positive cancers. Here immunoSEQ multiplex PCR was the method, and the copy in TCRdb shows in-frame clones only, minus some. The data show over 6,000 clones, about 86% seen once. The material was blood, obtained from a patient who underwent chemoradiotherapy. All receptors derive from a human donor with HPV-associated anogenital cancer. The CDR3 runs from the conserved cysteine through the conserved F or W. A D gene is named only where the DNA matches it firmly. Expanded clones get a size class; other rows say once, few or many, or leave the size out.

V gene	J gene	clone size	D gene	CDR3 protein	CDR3 DNA
TRBV19	TRBJ2-3	NA	NA	CASSIRERGWGDTQYF	TGTGCCAGTAGTATTCGGGAAAGGGGATGGGGAGATACGCAGTATTTT
TRBV6-1	TRBJ2-7	NA	NA	CASRWDTGSAEQYF	TGTGCCAGCAGATGGGACACGGGGTCCGCCGAGCAGTACTTC
TRBV7-6	TRBJ2-5	NA	NA	CASSLGSSGTQYF	TGTGCCAGCAGCCTAGGGTCATCAGGGACCCAGTACTTC
TRBV7-8	TRBJ1-5	few	NA	CASSPHLGGSNQPQHF	TGTGCCAGCAGCCCGCACCTCGGAGGCAGCAATCAGCCCCAGCATTTT
TRBV2	TRBJ1-1	once	NA	CASSPVMNTEAFF	TGTGCCAGCAGTCCAGTGATGAACACTGAAGCTTTCTTT
TRBV15	TRBJ1-2	NA	NA	CATSRDYPDRRNGYTF	TGTGCCACCAGCAGAGATTATCCCGACAGGCGGAATGGCTACACCTTC
TRBV7-6	TRBJ1-4	NA	NA	CASSPDVLLDSF	TGTGCCAGCAGCCCAGACGTACTCTTGGACAGTTTT
TRBV4-1	TRBJ1-1	NA	TRBD1	CASSLKGGPGQGRTEAFF	TGCGCCAGCAGCCTGAAAGGAGGCCCCGGACAGGGGAGAACTGAAGCTTTCTTT
TRBV7-2	TRBJ1-2	NA	NA	CASSLYQRAGTF	TGTGCCAGCAGCTTATATCAGAGGGCGGGCACCTTC
TRBV5-1	TRBJ2-7	NA	NA	CASSYQGGLEQYF	TGCGCCAGCAGCTACCAGGGGGGTCTCGAGCAGTACTTC
TRBV29-1	TRBJ1-5	NA	NA	CSVAEGPYQPQHF	TGCAGCGTTGCAGAAGGGCCTTATCAGCCCCAGCATTTT
TRBV10-1	TRBJ2-3	NA	NA	CASSYRGPQYF	TGCGCCAGCAGTTACCGTGGGCCGCAGTATTTT
TRBV28	TRBJ2-2	NA	TRBD2	CASSPRSSGYTGELFF	TGTGCCAGCAGTCCCCGGTCTAGCGGCTACACCGGGGAGCTGTTTTTT
TRBV2	TRBJ2-7	NA	NA	CASRQETSSYEQYF	TGTGCCAGCAGACAGGAGACTAGCTCCTACGAGCAGTACTTC
TRBV2	TRBJ1-5	NA	TRBD1	CASSINRGSNQPQHF	TGTGCCAGCAGCATCAACAGGGGCAGCAATCAGCCCCAGCATTTT
TRBV23-1	TRBJ2-1	NA	NA	CASSLGPGNEQFF	TGCGCCAGCAGTCTCGGACCCGGCAATGAGCAGTTCTTC
TRBV4-3	TRBJ2-3	once	TRBD1	CASSQGGQGIADTQYF	TGCGCCAGCAGCCAAGGAGGACAGGGGATAGCAGATACGCAGTATTTT
TRBV19	TRBJ2-3	NA	TRBD2	CASSITGRADTQYF	TGTGCCAGTAGTATCACGGGGAGGGCAGATACGCAGTATTTT
TRBV9	TRBJ1-2	NA	NA	CASSAGHGPYGYTF	TGTGCCAGCAGTGCGGGACACGGACCTTATGGCTACACCTTC
TRBV2	TRBJ1-2	NA	NA	CASSREIYGYTF	TGTGCCAGTTCAAGAGAAATCTATGGCTACACCTTC
TRBV4-3	TRBJ1-2	NA	NA	CASSQDWGQVYGYTF	TGCGCCAGCAGCCAAGATTGGGGGCAAGTCTATGGCTACACCTTC
TRBV28	TRBJ1-6	once	NA	CASSVTGDWDSPLHF	TGTGCCAGCAGTGTGACCGGGGACTGGGATTCACCCCTCCACTTT
TRBV6-6	TRBJ2-7	NA	NA	CASSIGELEQYF	TGTGCCAGCAGTATTGGAGAGCTCGAGCAGTACTTC
TRBV2	TRBJ2-7	NA	NA	CASSGLQVTYEQYF	TGTGCCAGCAGTGGCTTACAGGTTACCTACGAGCAGTACTTC
TRBV4-2	TRBJ1-6	few	NA	CASSQDGDSPLHF	TGTGCCAGCAGCCAAGATGGAGATTCACCCCTCCACTTT
TRBV6-5	TRBJ1-4	NA	TRBD1	CASSYSGQGLEKLFF	TGTGCCAGCAGTTATTCGGGACAGGGGCTTGAAAAACTGTTTTTT
TRBV18	TRBJ1-5	NA	NA	CASSPDGPISNQPQHF	TGTGCCAGCTCACCTGACGGACCCATTAGCAATCAGCCCCAGCATTTT
TRBV5-1	TRBJ2-7	NA	NA	CASSLGPTAVEQYF	TGCGCCAGCAGTTTGGGACCTACCGCCGTAGAGCAGTACTTC
TRBV11-2	TRBJ2-1	NA	NA	CASSLSSTIKSGFWNEQFF	TGTGCCAGCAGCTTAAGCTCGACCATAAAATCAGGGTTCTGGAATGAGCAGTTCTTC
TRBV6-1	TRBJ1-4	NA	NA	CASSEPQGRGEKLFF	TGTGCCAGCAGTGAACCCCAGGGGCGTGGGGAAAAACTGTTTTTT
TRBV5-6	TRBJ1-1	NA	TRBD1	CASRLLDREEAFF	TGTGCCAGCAGACTATTGGACAGGGAGGAAGCTTTCTTT
TRBV6-6	TRBJ1-5	NA	TRBD1	CASSYPGQEINQPQHF	TGTGCCAGCAGTTACCCGGGACAGGAGATCAATCAGCCCCAGCATTTT
TRBV11-2	TRBJ1-4	NA	TRBD1	CASSTQQGATEKLFF	TGTGCCAGCAGCACCCAACAGGGGGCGACTGAAAAACTGTTTTTT
TRBV10-1	TRBJ1-1	NA	NA	CASSEGGRDTEAFF	TGCGCCAGCAGTGAGGGGGGCCGTGACACTGAAGCTTTCTTT
TRBV7-9	TRBJ2-7	NA	NA	CASSPGVPGRLYEQYF	TGTGCCAGCAGCCCCGGGGTCCCTGGGAGGCTCTACGAGCAGTACTTC
TRBV6-6	TRBJ1-5	NA	NA	CASSPNLFSNQPQHF	TGTGCCAGCAGTCCTAACCTGTTTAGCAATCAGCCCCAGCATTTT
TRBV6-5	TRBJ2-2	NA	NA	CASRRTLQGPGELFF	TGTGCCAGCAGGCGAACTTTACAGGGTCCCGGGGAGCTGTTTTTT
TRBV5-1	TRBJ1-1	NA	NA	CASSLQGTEAFF	TGCGCCAGCAGCTTGCAGGGGACTGAAGCTTTCTTT
TRBV2	TRBJ1-3	NA	NA	CASSDHRRGPGNTIYF	TGTGCCAGCAGTGACCATCGGCGGGGGCCTGGAAACACCATATATTTT
TRBV2	TRBJ1-2	NA	NA	CASRLTNAYGYTF	TGTGCCAGCAGATTGACAAATGCTTATGGCTACACCTTC
TRBV6-6	TRBJ2-7	NA	NA	CASKGDVVQYF	TGTGCCAGCAAAGGGGATGTGGTGCAGTACTTC
TRBV11-2	TRBJ2-2	few	NA	CASSLGTLKLFF	TGTGCCAGCAGCTTAGGTACCCTCAAGCTGTTTTTT
TRBV4-2	TRBJ2-2	NA	NA	CASSQDLNGGTGELFF	TGTGCCAGCAGCCAAGACTTGAACGGGGGCACCGGGGAGCTGTTTTTT
TRBV11-3	TRBJ1-3	NA	NA	CASSYGGQGTIYF	TGTGCCAGCAGCTACGGGGGTCAGGGCACCATATATTTT
TRBV12-1	TRBJ1-4	NA	NA	CASSFPGPQDEKLFF	TGTGCCAGCAGCTTTCCGGGCCCCCAGGATGAAAAACTGTTTTTT
TRBV5-1	TRBJ1-3	NA	NA	CASSPGGTQSGNTIYF	TGCGCCAGCAGCCCGGGGGGGACCCAGTCTGGAAACACCATATATTTT
TRBV9	TRBJ2-5	NA	TRBD2	CASSGSGGPQTQYF	TGTGCCAGCAGCGGCTCGGGGGGGCCCCAGACCCAGTACTTC
TRBV5-5	TRBJ2-7	NA	NA	CASSLGPRGAGYEQYF	TGTGCCAGCAGCTTGGGACCGCGGGGTGCGGGCTACGAGCAGTACTTC
TRBV14	TRBJ1-2	once	TRBD1	CASSQTTGQGGPYGYTF	TGTGCCAGCAGCCAAACAACGGGACAGGGGGGCCCCTATGGCTACACCTTC
TRBV5-8	TRBJ1-3	once	NA	CASSLAQRNTIYF	TGTGCCAGCAGCTTGGCTCAACGAAACACCATATATTTT
TRBV4-2	TRBJ1-2	NA	NA	CASSRTGTGGGYGYTF	TGTGCCAGCAGCCGAACCGGGACCGGAGGGGGCTATGGCTACACCTTC
TRBV7-2	TRBJ1-5	NA	TRBD1	CASSFTGVGQPQHF	TGTGCCAGCAGCTTTACAGGGGTGGGTCAGCCCCAGCATTTT
TRBV27	TRBJ1-2	once	NA	CASSPIQSPLRYTF	TGTGCCAGCAGTCCCATACAGAGCCCTCTGAGATACACCTTC
TRBV5-6	TRBJ1-2	NA	NA	CASSSAGVSGYTF	TGTGCCAGCAGCTCGGCGGGAGTAAGTGGCTACACCTTC
TRBV18	TRBJ1-1	few	TRBD1	CASSPSGQGTSEAFF	TGTGCCAGCTCACCATCCGGACAGGGAACGTCTGAAGCTTTCTTT
TRBV5-3	TRBJ1-5	NA	NA	CARSLDRNSNQPQHF	TGTGCCAGAAGCTTGGACAGAAATAGCAATCAGCCCCAGCATTTT
TRBV28	TRBJ1-5	NA	NA	CASSLHWQGGNQPQHF	TGTGCCAGCAGTTTACATTGGCAGGGAGGCAATCAGCCCCAGCATTTT